A single sample gave rise to the 23 T cell receptor beta chains below, sequenced in a study of blood T cell repertoires in COVID-19. Measured with immunoSEQ multiplex PCR; TCRdb has only the in-frame clones, and not every one. Among 150,000 to 200,000 clones listed, about 95% were seen once. What was sequenced was peripheral blood. Receptors originate from a man aged 30 to 39 with COVID-19, enrolled during active disease.

V is TRBV7-9 and J is TRBJ1-1, with no clear D. The CDR3 consists of 16 residues. The germline V gene encodes CDR1 SEHNR and CDR2 FQNEAQ (reference sequence). Trimming shortened V by 4 bases and J by 4 bases, and 19 bases separated the two germline ends. The CDR3 nucleotides are TGTGCCAGCAGCTCTGGGTGGGTTGGAGGCGGCACTGAAGCTTTCTTT. Its translation: CASSSGWVGGGTEAFF. The entire variable domain, with the rest obtained from reference TRBV7-9 and TRBJ1-1, is as follows: DTGVSQNPRHKITKRGQNVTFRCDPISEHNRLYWYRQTLGQGPEFLTYFQNEAQLEKSRLLSDRFSAERPKGSFSTLEIQRTEQGDSAMYLCASSSGWVGGGTEAFFGQGTRLTVV.

The chain links TRBV28 to TRBJ2-5, with 7 bases matching TRBD2. Per germline, CDR1 MDHEN and CDR2 SYDVKM. V lost 5 bases, J lost 1 base, and 7 bases stayed unmatched. The CDR3 totals 15 residues. DNA for the CDR3: TGTGCCAGCAGTCGACGCACGGGGGGCCAAGAGACCCAGTACTTC. Protein: CASSRRTGGQETQYF.

The chain links TRBV5-4 to TRBJ2-6; D not certain. Germline V gene sequence: CDR1 SGHNT, CDR2 YYREEE (reference sequence). CDR3 length equals 16 residues. Trimming took 1 base from V and 3 from J, leaving 11 bases between them. The CDR3 DNA reads TGTGCCAGCAGCTTGTTTCTTGCGGTTGGGGCCAACGTCCTGACTTTC. The encoded protein is CASSLFLAVGANVLTF.

The chain combines TRBV7-3 with TRBJ2-1; TRBD1 aligns across 10 bases. The length of the CDR3 is 15 residues. CDR1 and CDR2 (germline): SGHTA, FQGTGA. With 5 bases clipped from V and 9 bases from J, the junction kept 10 bases outside the gene matches. The chain's CDR3 is CASSPSGQGSREQFF. The DNA for the CDR3 is TGTGCCAGCAGCCCATCGGGACAGGGGTCTCGTGAGCAGTTCTTC. The full variable domain, with the rest looked up from reference TRBV7-3 and TRBJ2-1, is GAGVSQTPSNKVTEKGKYVELRCDPISGHTALYWYRQSLGQGPEFLIYFQGTGAADDSGLPNDRFFAVRPEGSVSTLKIQRTERGDSAVYLCASSPSGQGSREQFFGPGTRLTVL.

This rearrangement joins TRBV19 to TRBJ1-2; 8 nucleotides match TRBD1. This CDR3 has 15 residues. Losses at the gene ends were 2 bases for V and 2 bases for J; bases not matched to a gene: 4. The germline gives CDR1 LNHDA, CDR2 SQIVND (reference sequence). CDR3 region: CASSIQGASNYGYTF. As DNA, the CDR3 is TGTGCCAGTAGTATACAGGGGGCCTCGAACTATGGCTACACCTTC.

The V and J genes are TRBV4-2 and TRBJ1-2; 8 bases line up with TRBD1. From germline, CDR1 is LGHNA and CDR2 YNFKEQ. V was clipped by 0 bases and J by 4 bases; unmatched bases: 7. The CDR3 spans 16 residues. The CDR3 nucleotides are TGTGCCAGCAGCCAAGATCACCAGGGGGCGGCCTATGGCTACACCTTC. It specifies CASSQDHQGAAYGYTF.

The gene calls are TRBV15 and TRBJ1-2; D is perhaps TRBD1 (6 bases). With 3 bases removed from V and 7 bases from J, the gap between germline ends came to 15 bases. The CDR3 runs to 14 residues. CDR1 is LNHNV, CDR2 YYDKDF, per germline (reference sequence). The CDR3 reads CATSRYPGGRGYTF. The CDR3, as DNA: TGTGCCACCAGCAGGTATCCGGGGGGCCGTGGCTACACCTTC.

The gene calls are TRBV19 and TRBJ1-5; no reliable D call. The CDR3 runs 15 residues. V was clipped by 8 bases and J by 0 bases, with 14 bases between them. Per germline, CDR1 LNHDA and CDR2 SQIVND (reference sequence). CDR3 bases: TGTGCCAGTGAGCCCCGAGGATATAGCAATCAGCCCCAGCATTTT. Its protein product is CASEPRGYSNQPQHF.

The J gene is TRBJ1-2, the V gene TRBV20-1; 9 bases match TRBD1. The junction had 13 bases not matched to a gene; V was cut back by 3 bases and J by 5 bases. The CDR3 spans 16 residues. CDR1 and CDR2 from the germline V gene are DFQATT and SNEGSKA (reference sequence). This chain's CDR3 is CSASQQGALRSYGYTF. In DNA, the CDR3 is TGCAGTGCTAGTCAACAGGGGGCGCTAAGGTCTTATGGCTACACCTTC.

The chain couples TRBV5-1 to TRBJ1-2; D is possibly TRBD1 (6 bases). The V and J ends lost 3 bases and 14 bases respectively, with 29 bases between them. The CDR3 loop spans 16 amino acids. Germline CDR1 reads SGHRS; CDR2 reads YFSETQ. The CDR3 coding sequence is TGCGCCAGCAGCTCACCATCAGACAGGTCCACTGTTGGGAGTACCTTC. It yields the protein CASSSPSDRSTVGSTF.

The V call is TRBV5-1, the J call TRBJ2-3, with 15 bases identical to TRBD2. Germline loops: CDR1 SGHRS, CDR2 YFSETQ. The CDR3 has 16 amino acids. After removal of 1 base from V and 4 bases from J, the junction contained 1 base not matched to a gene. CDR3 coding DNA: TGCGCCAGCAGCTTGTGGACTAGCGGGGGGGCAGATACGCAGTATTTT. Translation: CASSLWTSGGADTQYF.

This clone has only one observation. The chain carries TRBV19 and TRBJ2-2; the match to TRBD2 covers 8 bases. This CDR3 contains 15 residues. After removal of 6 bases from V and 3 bases from J, the junction contained 6 bases not matched to a gene. The germline V gene has CDR1 LNHDA and CDR2 SQIVND (reference sequence). As DNA, the CDR3 is TGTGCCAGTAGCGGGCGGGGGGCTTACACCGGGGAGCTGTTTTTT. Translation: CASSGRGAYTGELFF.

The chain combines TRBV2 with TRBJ2-3; 8 positions match TRBD1. Losses at the gene ends were 5 bases for V and 0 bases for J; bases not matched to a gene: 16. This CDR3 has 19 amino acids. Germline V gene sequence: CDR1 SNHLY, CDR2 FYNNEI. The CDR3: CASSLRLLVGQGSTDTQYF. The CDR3, as DNA: TGTGCCAGCAGTCTAAGGCTTCTCGTAGGACAGGGCAGCACAGATACGCAGTATTTT.

The rearrangement uses TRBV9 and TRBJ2-1, with 7 bases fitting TRBD1. Germline assignment: CDR1 SGDLS and CDR2 YYNGEE. V lost 0 bases to trimming and J lost 3 bases; unmatched junction nucleotides: 3. This CDR3 spans 15 amino acids. The CDR3 bases are TGTGCCAGCAGCGTAGGACAGGGCCTCTACAATGAGCAGTTCTTC. Encoded protein: CASSVGQGLYNEQFF. Variable domain in full (rest from reference TRBV9 and TRBJ2-1): DSGVTQTPKHLITATGQRVTLRCSPRSGDLSVYWYQQSLDQGLQFLIQYYNGEERAKGNILERFSAQQFPDLHSELNLSSLELGDSALYFCASSVGQGLYNEQFFGPGTRLTVL.

This chain joins TRBV10-3 and TRBJ1-5; 7 nucleotides agree with TRBD1. CDR3 size: 14 residues. The V gene end was trimmed by 6 bases and the J gene end by 4 bases; junction bases not matched to a gene: 6. The germline CDR1 and CDR2 sequences are ENHRY and SYGVKD. This CDR3 reads CAISGGQTNQPQHF. CDR3 bases: TGTGCCATCAGCGGGGGACAGACAAATCAGCCCCAGCATTTT.

This rearrangement joins TRBV5-1 to TRBJ1-3; 7 bases align to TRBD1. The germline V gene has CDR1 SGHRS and CDR2 YFSETQ. The CDR3 has 14 residues. Trimming took 4 bases from V and 3 from J; bases not matched to a gene: 4. The DNA of the CDR3 is TGCGCCAGCAGCAGCCAGGGGGGTGGAAACACCATATATTTT. Translation gives CASSSQGGGNTIYF.

The rearrangement links TRBV6-1 to TRBJ2-7, with TRBD1 matching over 10 bases. The CDR3 length is 19 residues. The J segment lost 5 bases and the V segment lost 0 bases, leaving 16 bases of the junction unmatched. Germline CDR1 and CDR2: MNHNS and SASEGT. CDR3 sequence reads: CASSEAFDRGRGYANEQYF. The CDR3 DNA is TGTGCCAGCAGTGAAGCGTTTGACAGGGGGCGCGGGTATGCTAACGAGCAGTACTTC.

This rearrangement joins TRBV5-1 to TRBJ2-1, with TRBD2 as a possible D gene (6 bases). Germline CDR1 SGHRS, CDR2 YFSETQ. Trimming shortened V by 5 bases and J by 6 bases, and 9 bases separated the two germline ends. The CDR3 covers 12 residues. In nucleotides, the CDR3 is TGCGCCAGCAGGCGGGGCCTCAATGAGCAGTTCTTC. This encodes CASRRGLNEQFF.

The CDR3 sequence: CASSLTSGLGQETQYF. DNA for the CDR3: TGTGCCAGCAGCTTAACTAGCGGCCTTGGCCAAGAGACCCAGTACTTC. The chain joins TRBV7-3 to TRBJ2-5; a possible D gene is TRBD2 (6 bases). Trimming stripped 0 bases from V and 1 base from J, with 12 bases between. The germline V gene encodes CDR1 SGHTA and CDR2 FQGTGA. The CDR3 has 16 residues.

This sequence joins TRBV5-1 and TRBJ1-5; D unresolved. CDR1 and CDR2 from the germline V gene are SGHRS and YFSETQ. With 0 bases removed from V and 3 bases from J, the gap between germline ends came to 7 bases. The CDR3 has 14 amino acids. CDR3 nucleotide sequence: TGCGCCAGCAGCTTGGGACATTCCAATCAGCCCCAGCATTTT. As protein: CASSLGHSNQPQHF.

This clone was observed a single time. J is TRBJ1-4 and V is TRBV28; a weak D match, TRBD1 (6 bases). V lost 7 bases and J 0 bases, leaving 12 bases between the germline ends. This CDR3 region has 15 residues. Germline V lookup: CDR1 MDHEN, CDR2 SYDVKM. The CDR3 nucleotides read TGTGCCAGCAACTCAGGGGCGCCAACTAATGAAAAACTGTTTTTT. This codes for CASNSGAPTNEKLFF.

The V and J genes are TRBV7-6 and TRBJ2-5, with 8 bases fitting TRBD1. V lost 3 bases and J lost 4; bases outside the gene matches: 7. The CDR3 runs to 15 residues. Germline CDR1 is SGHVS and CDR2 is FNYEAQ. This chain's CDR3 is CASSFAGRGRETQYF. In DNA form, the CDR3 reads TGTGCCAGCAGCTTCGCGGGCAGGGGGCGAGAGACCCAGTACTTC.

The chain couples TRBV11-1 to TRBJ2-1, with a weak D call TRBD2 (7 bases). V was cut by 5 bases and J by 6 bases, with 20 bases left in between. Per germline, CDR1 SGHAT and CDR2 FQDESV (reference sequence). The CDR3 runs to 16 residues. CDR3 residues: CASSTWGGAPFNEQFF. The CDR3 DNA reads TGTGCCAGCAGCACTTGGGGGGGGGCCCCCTTCAATGAGCAGTTCTTC.